Listed below are T cell receptor beta chains from one sample, sequenced in a study of T cell changes during pregnancy in multiple sclerosis. Clones were sequenced by immunoSEQ multiplex PCR, and TCRdb holds only the in-frame ones, with some missing. The sample includes some 95,000 clones, 92% of them seen just once. The sample was peripheral blood, taken in the first trimester of pregnancy. All receptors derive from a female donor with multiple sclerosis, enrolled in a pregnancy study. The CDR3 runs from the conserved cysteine through the conserved F or W. Fields, in order: D gene, J gene, clone size, V gene, CDR3 protein, CDR3 DNA. The D gene is left open where the match is weak. Rows give clone size only sometimes, using once, few, many, or a class for an expanded clone.

d_call: .
j_call: TRBJ2-2
clone_size: .
v_call: TRBV5-6
cdr3_aa: CASSLPSGSYTGELFF
cdr3_nt: TGTGCCAGCAGCTTGCCCAGTGGGAGTTACACCGGGGAGCTGTTTTTT

d_call: .
j_call: TRBJ2-5
clone_size: .
v_call: TRBV4-1
cdr3_aa: CASSQELAGRETQYF
cdr3_nt: TGCGCCAGCAGCCAAGAGTTGGCAGGGCGGGAGACCCAGTACTTC

d_call: TRBD1
j_call: TRBJ2-5
clone_size: .
v_call: TRBV7-9
cdr3_aa: CASSDRDRTYQETQYF
cdr3_nt: TGTGCCAGCAGCGACCGGGACAGGACGTACCAAGAGACCCAGTACTTC

d_call: TRBD2
j_call: TRBJ2-6
clone_size: .
v_call: TRBV7-2
cdr3_aa: CASSLEGGVVHSGANVLTF
cdr3_nt: TGTGCCAGCAGCCTAGAGGGAGGGGTTGTCCACTCTGGGGCCAACGTCCTGACTTTC

d_call: .
j_call: TRBJ1-2
clone_size: few
v_call: TRBV15
cdr3_aa: CATSRDGQSYTF
cdr3_nt: TGTGCCACCAGCAGAGATGGACAGTCCTACACCTTC

d_call: TRBD2
j_call: TRBJ2-5
clone_size: .
v_call: TRBV6-4
cdr3_aa: CASSAGTSGQETQYF
cdr3_nt: TGTGCCAGCAGTGCCGGGACTAGCGGACAAGAGACCCAGTACTTC

d_call: TRBD2
j_call: TRBJ2-7
clone_size: .
v_call: TRBV4-2
cdr3_aa: CASSQDLSGLAGAASYEQYF
cdr3_nt: TGTGCCAGCAGCCAAGATTTGAGTGGACTAGCGGGAGCGGCATCCTACGAGCAGTACTTC

d_call: .
j_call: TRBJ2-7
clone_size: .
v_call: TRBV6-1
cdr3_aa: CASNEGGPYEQYF
cdr3_nt: TGTGCCAGCAATGAGGGAGGCCCCTACGAGCAGTACTTC

d_call: .
j_call: TRBJ2-1
clone_size: .
v_call: TRBV5-4
cdr3_aa: CASSPPSANYNEQFF
cdr3_nt: TGTGCCAGCAGCCCGCCTAGCGCCAACTACAATGAGCAGTTCTTC

d_call: TRBD1
j_call: TRBJ1-2
clone_size: .
v_call: TRBV28
cdr3_aa: CASSSTGAPPFDYGYTF
cdr3_nt: TGTGCCAGCAGTTCGACAGGGGCCCCACCATTCGACTATGGCTACACCTTC

d_call: TRBD1
j_call: TRBJ2-7
clone_size: .
v_call: TRBV5-4
cdr3_aa: CASSPSGDRAYEQYF
cdr3_nt: TGTGCCAGCAGCCCCTCCGGGGACAGGGCCTACGAGCAGTACTTC

d_call: TRBD1
j_call: TRBJ2-1
clone_size: .
v_call: TRBV10-2
cdr3_aa: CASSDNLGTGIDNEQFF
cdr3_nt: TGCGCCAGCAGTGATAATCTAGGGACAGGGATAGACAATGAGCAGTTCTTC

d_call: .
j_call: TRBJ2-1
clone_size: .
v_call: TRBV5-1
cdr3_aa: CASSLTIGSYNEQFF
cdr3_nt: TGCGCCAGCAGCCTGACTATTGGCTCCTACAATGAGCAGTTCTTC

d_call: .
j_call: TRBJ2-2
clone_size: once
v_call: TRBV10-3
cdr3_aa: CAISGSNTGELFF
cdr3_nt: TGTGCCATCTCAGGGTCCAACACCGGGGAGCTGTTTTTT

d_call: .
j_call: TRBJ1-1
clone_size: .
v_call: TRBV19
cdr3_aa: CASSATGNTEAFF
cdr3_nt: TGTGCCAGTAGTGCGACAGGGAACACTGAAGCTTTCTTT

d_call: .
j_call: TRBJ2-3
clone_size: .
v_call: TRBV13
cdr3_aa: CASSLGLPRADTQYF
cdr3_nt: TGTGCCAGCAGCTTAGGTCTCCCGCGGGCAGATACGCAGTATTTT

d_call: TRBD1
j_call: TRBJ2-2
clone_size: .
v_call: TRBV6-5
cdr3_aa: CASTVGTANTGELFF
cdr3_nt: TGTGCCAGCACCGTCGGGACAGCTAACACCGGGGAGCTGTTTTTT

d_call: TRBD1
j_call: TRBJ2-2
clone_size: few
v_call: TRBV19
cdr3_aa: CAATGPNTGELFF
cdr3_nt: TGTGCGGCGACAGGGCCGAACACCGGGGAGCTGTTTTTT

d_call: TRBD1
j_call: TRBJ1-1
clone_size: once
v_call: TRBV5-4
cdr3_aa: CASSLPTGDNTEAFF
cdr3_nt: TGTGCCAGCAGCTTACCTACAGGGGATAACACTGAAGCTTTCTTT

d_call: TRBD1
j_call: TRBJ1-1
clone_size: .
v_call: TRBV15
cdr3_aa: CATSRAGTVSAFF
cdr3_nt: TGTGCCACCAGCAGAGCCGGGACAGTGAGTGCTTTCTTT

d_call: .
j_call: TRBJ2-2
clone_size: .
v_call: TRBV29-1
cdr3_aa: CSVVGQNTGELFF
cdr3_nt: TGCAGCGTTGTTGGCCAAAACACCGGGGAGCTGTTTTTT

d_call: TRBD1
j_call: TRBJ2-7
clone_size: .
v_call: TRBV5-1
cdr3_aa: CASSTFGDRDADEQYF
cdr3_nt: TGCGCCAGCAGCACATTTGGGGACAGGGATGCCGACGAGCAGTACTTC

d_call: TRBD1
j_call: TRBJ2-7
clone_size: .
v_call: TRBV28
cdr3_aa: CASTPTGPYEQYF
cdr3_nt: TGTGCCAGCACACCGACAGGGCCCTACGAGCAGTACTTC

d_call: .
j_call: TRBJ2-7
clone_size: .
v_call: TRBV7-9
cdr3_aa: CASSPTTTGTYEQYF
cdr3_nt: TGTGCCAGCAGCCCCACCACTACAGGGACCTACGAGCAGTACTTC

d_call: .
j_call: TRBJ1-1
clone_size: .
v_call: TRBV4-1
cdr3_aa: CASSQDQGTEAFF
cdr3_nt: TGCGCCAGCAGCCAAGACCAGGGCACTGAAGCTTTCTTT

d_call: .
j_call: TRBJ2-1
clone_size: .
v_call: TRBV27
cdr3_aa: CASRQSVLNEQFF
cdr3_nt: TGTGCCAGCAGACAAAGCGTGCTGAATGAGCAGTTCTTC

d_call: TRBD2
j_call: TRBJ2-2
clone_size: .
v_call: TRBV10-3
cdr3_aa: CATGTSGRRDTGELFF
cdr3_nt: TGTGCCACAGGGACTAGCGGGAGGAGGGACACCGGGGAGCTGTTTTTT

d_call: .
j_call: TRBJ2-2
clone_size: .
v_call: TRBV12-5
cdr3_aa: CASGLVEGPNTGELFF
cdr3_nt: TGTGCTAGTGGTTTGGTAGAGGGCCCGAACACCGGGGAGCTGTTTTTT

d_call: TRBD1
j_call: TRBJ2-2
clone_size: .
v_call: TRBV6-6
cdr3_aa: CASSSRDRGTGELFF
cdr3_nt: TGTGCCAGCAGTTCGCGGGACAGGGGGACCGGGGAGCTGTTTTTT